What follows are 13 T cell receptor beta chains derived from one specimen sequenced in a study of blood T cell repertoires in COVID-19. Profiling relied on immunoSEQ multiplex PCR, and the TCRdb table lists in-frame clones only, not all of them. Of some 73,000 clones listed, 70% to 85% are singletons. Sequencing used peripheral blood. These receptors were collected from a woman aged 55-75 years with acute or convalescent COVID-19.

The genes are TRBV7-3 and TRBJ2-2; weak D call: TRBD1 (5 bases). Trimming cost V 2 bases and J 4 bases, with 11 bases left between them. The CDR3 is 15 residues long. CDR1 and CDR2 (germline): SGHTA, FQGTGA. The CDR3 is CASSLAARGTGELFF. DNA of the CDR3: TGTGCCAGCAGCTTAGCAGCAAGGGGCACCGGGGAGCTGTTTTTT.

The gene calls are TRBV7-8 and TRBJ1-6, with unresolved D. With 1 base removed from V and 9 bases from J, the gap between germline ends came to 19 bases. CDR3 length: 17 residues. Germline V lookup: CDR1 SGHVS, CDR2 FQNEAQ. CDR3 sequence: CASSLDFPQVHRSPLHF. As DNA, the CDR3 is TGTGCCAGCAGCTTAGACTTTCCCCAAGTTCACCGTTCACCCCTCCACTTT.

The chain is built from TRBV5-4 and TRBJ2-1; 10 bases map to TRBD2. Germline-derived CDR1 and CDR2 are SGHNT and YYREEE (reference sequence). The CDR3 totals 15 residues. With 1 base clipped from V and 4 bases from J, the junction kept 2 bases outside the gene matches. DNA of the CDR3: TGTGCCAGCAGCTTGCCTAGCGGGAGTTACAATGAGCAGTTCTTC. Residues: CASSLPSGSYNEQFF. Filled out from reference TRBV5-4 and TRBJ2-1, the complete variable domain reads ETGVTQSPTHLIKTRGQQVTLRCSSQSGHNTVSWYQQALGQGPQFIFQYYREEENGRGNFPPRFSGLQFPNYSSELNVNALELDDSALYLCASSLPSGSYNEQFFGPGTRLTVL.

This chain links TRBV28 with TRBJ1-4; 8 bases line up with TRBD1. Trimming at V came to 2 bases and at J to 6 bases, leaving 8 bases not matched to a gene. The CDR3 has 16 amino acids. Germline-derived CDR1 and CDR2 are MDHEN and SYDVKM. DNA of the CDR3: TGTGCCAGCAGTTTAGGGGGACAGGAACCGGATGAAAAACTGTTTTTT. Protein: CASSLGGQEPDEKLFF.

This chain connects TRBV3-1 (or the pseudogene TRBV3-2) to TRBJ1-2; D may be TRBD1 (6 bases). V shed 6 bases and J shed 3 bases, with 11 bases lying between them. The germline CDR1 and CDR2 sequences are LGHDT and YNNKEL (reference sequence). The length of the CDR3 is 13 residues. CDR3 sequence reads: CASSQGRDYGYTF. CDR3 coding DNA: TGTGCCAGCAGTCAGGGGCGGGACTATGGCTACACCTTC.

The chain employs TRBV25-1 and TRBJ1-4, with a weak D call TRBD1 (6 bases). V lost 6 bases to trimming and J lost 5 bases, with 7 bases between them. This CDR3 comprises 12 residues. Germline V lookup: CDR1 MGHDK, CDR2 SYGVNS. The CDR3 sequence: CASSQGNEKLFF. The CDR3 DNA sequence: TGTGCCAGCAGCCAGGGGAATGAAAAACTGTTTTTT.

The chain carries TRBV28 and TRBJ1-2; D may be TRBD1 (6 bases). Germline values: CDR1 MDHEN, CDR2 SYDVKM. V gave up 6 bases and J gave up 4 bases, with 12 bases separating them. The CDR3 is 13 amino acids. This chain's CDR3 is CASREGVSYGYTF. The CDR3, as DNA: TGTGCCAGCAGAGAGGGGGTTTCCTATGGCTACACCTTC.

The chain links TRBV5-1 to TRBJ2-7; the match to TRBD1 covers 7 bases. V shed 4 bases and J 5 bases; nucleotides not matched to a gene: 15. In germline, CDR1 is SGHRS, CDR2 YFSETQ. The CDR3 consists of 16 residues. The DNA for the CDR3 is TGCGCCAGCAGCCCTTTTAGACAGGGCCCTACAAACGAGCAGTACTTC. Its protein product is CASSPFRQGPTNEQYF. Combining the CDR3 with reference TRBV5-1 and TRBJ2-7 gives the whole variable domain KAGVTQTPRYLIKTRGQQVTLSCSPISGHRSVSWYQQTPGQGLQFLFEYFSETQRNKGNFPGRFSGRQFSNSRSEMNVSTLELGDSALYLCASSPFRQGPTNEQYFGPGTRLTVT.

The chain is built from TRBV15 and TRBJ2-7; TRBD2 is a possible D gene (7 bases). The CDR3 covers 14 residues. Germline V gives CDR1 LNHNV, CDR2 YYDKDF (reference sequence). V lost 11 bases and J 3 bases, leaving 20 bases between the germline ends. CDR3 sequence: CAVLGGARNYEQYF. The CDR3 DNA follows: TGTGCCGTGTTAGGGGGGGCCCGAAACTACGAGCAGTACTTC.

The V gene is TRBV3-1 (or the pseudogene TRBV3-2), the J gene TRBJ1-2; D not certain. The V end was cut by 4 bases, the J end by 4 bases, with 10 bases between. The CDR3 consists of 13 residues. CDR1 LGHDT and CDR2 YNNKEL come from the germline V gene (reference sequence). The chain's CDR3 is CASSPDSSYGYTF. CDR3 bases: TGTGCCAGCAGCCCCGACTCCTCCTATGGCTACACCTTC.

This clone was picked up a small number of times. The rearrangement links TRBV14 to TRBJ2-3; TRBD2 matches 10 bases. J lost 6 bases, V lost 4 bases, and 10 bases had no gene match. The V gene's germline CDR1 is SGHDN and CDR2 FVKESK. The CDR3 has 16 residues. The CDR3 DNA reads TGTGCCAGCAGCCCTTCCGGGGGACTAGCGTCTGATACGCAGTATTTT. Translated: CASSPSGGLASDTQYF.

This chain links TRBV6-5 with TRBJ2-4; D unclear. CDR3 length equals 15 residues. The V gene's germline CDR1 is MNHEY and CDR2 SVGAGI. V lost 2 bases to trimming and J lost 0 bases, with 8 bases between them. DNA for the CDR3: TGTGCCAGCAGTTACCTGACTTTAGCCAAAAACATTCAGTACTTC. Amino acid sequence: CASSYLTLAKNIQYF.

This rearrangement joins TRBV18 to TRBJ1-5; TRBD1 matches at 7 bases. J gave up 2 bases and V 0 bases, and 1 base lay outside the gene matches. Germline values: CDR1 KGHSH, CDR2 LQKENI. The CDR3 totals 15 residues. The CDR3 bases are TGTGCCAGCTCACCACCAGGGGGCCGCAATCAGCCCCAGCATTTT. This codes for CASSPPGGRNQPQHF.